This T cell receptor (beta chain) is from a study of blood T cells in healthy people across ages. Germline V lookup: CDR1 SGHTA, CDR2 FQGTGA. The CDR3 has 14 amino acids. Alongside a J-beta primer mix, a sample-barcoded 5' primer served in a second PCR lasting 7 to 11 cycles. TCRdb recomputed calls from the 5' RACE reads with MiXCR, one row per CDR3 protein. The sample yields about 1 million distinct CDR3 sequences, roughly a quarter seen once. This clonotype was recorded a few times. These data were also reused for a study on T cells of mothers and their children.

The chain joins TRBV7-3 to TRBJ2-1; D may be TRBD1 (5 bases). The DNA end is a closer match to TRBJ2-7, so the J assignment may be wrong. The TCR sequence derives from a girl aged 2-10 years in good health. Sequencing input: blood. CDR3 sequence reads: CASSLRVGRDEQYF. CDR3 DNA sequence: TGTGCCAGCAGCTTAAGAGTCGGCAGGGACGAGCAGTACTTC.